This TCR beta chain was sequenced in a study of cytomegalovirus exposure and HLA in healthy donors. Study observations and caveats: Later analysis demonstrated an association between a missense DCLRE1C variant and TCR beta V- and J-gene trimming.

Comment on this clone: The target antigen is unknown.

The germline gives CDR1 SGHNT, CDR2 YYREEE (reference sequence). CDR3 length: 16 residues. V lost 7 bases and J 1 base, leaving 17 bases between the germline ends. PCR was performed using 60 Vbeta and 13 Jbeta primers. The data were produced by immunoSEQ multiplex PCR, yet TCRdb's version contains in-frame clones alone and is incomplete. With about 52,000 clones in the sample, the ten largest clones hold more than 9%. The rearrangement links TRBV5-4 to TRBJ1-4, with TRBD1 as a possible D gene (5 bases). The sample taken for sequencing was PBMCs. The clonotype comes from a woman in her fifties or sixties in good health and CMV-seropositive. The DNA for the CDR3 is TGTGCCAGCGGCCAAACGGGGGGTGGAACTAATGAAAAACTGTTTTTT. Translation: CASGQTGGGTNEKLFF. The entire variable domain, with the rest obtained from reference TRBV5-4 and TRBJ1-4, is as follows: ETGVTQSPTHLIKTRGQQVTLRCSSQSGHNTVSWYQQALGQGPQFIFQYYREEENGRGNFPPRFSGLQFPNYSSELNVNALELDDSALYLCASGQTGGGTNEKLFFGSGTQLSVL.